Reported below is one TCR beta chain. This sample was included in a study of shared clonotypes between healthy human individuals. For the study at large: The cohort comprised a couple of women and three men. Their ages spanned 18 to 49 years.

Germline CDR1 and CDR2: LNHNV and YYDKDF (reference sequence). The CDR3 covers 16 residues. The J segment lost 4 bases and the V segment lost 0 bases, leaving 8 bases of the junction unmatched. The data were produced by immunoSEQ multiplex PCR, yet TCRdb's version contains in-frame clones alone and is incomplete. In the table there are some 2,000,000 clones, about 95% of which are singletons. Naive CD8 cells comprised CD45RO-negative, CCR7-positively selected cells, excluding terminally differentiated effector memory CD45RA+ cells. The rearrangement joins TRBV15 to TRBJ2-7, with 8 bases aligning to TRBD1. This sequence originates from a man between 18 and 29 years old in good health. Sequencing input: naive CD8+ T cells sorted from blood. The CDR3, as DNA: TGTGCCACCAGCAGAGATGCAGGACAGGGAATGTACGAGCAGTACTTC. Translating gives CATSRDAGQGMYEQYF. The full variable domain, in which reference TRBV15 and TRBJ2-7 provide the parts outside the CDR3, is DAMVIQNPRYQVTQFGKPVTLSCSQTLNHNVMYWYQQKSSQAPKLLFHYYDKDFNNEADTPDNFQSRRPNTSFCFLDIRSPGLGDTAMYLCATSRDAGQGMYEQYFGPGTRLTVT.